This T cell receptor (beta chain) was sequenced during a study of blood T cell repertoires in COVID-19. Whole-study context: Acute-phase and convalescent COVID-19 samples originated in the United States, Italy and Spain.

Source study methods: Amplification with reference gene primers provided the estimates of nucleated cell counts. Repertoires were generated with immunoSEQ multiplex PCR, while TCRdb's copy carries only in-frame clones and drops some. D and trimming were read from the DNA, whereas the V and J calls and clone size are those reported in that table. The data contain some 150,000 clones, around 81% of them seen just once; the ten biggest clones take up roughly 7.7%. The CDR3 has 16 amino acids. Germline V CDR1 and CDR2: LNHNV, YYDKDF (reference sequence). V lost 1 base and J lost 5; bases outside the gene matches: 7.

What was sequenced was peripheral blood. V usage is TRBV15 and J usage is TRBJ2-3; 9 positions agree with TRBD2. This receptor was identified in a human donor with acute or convalescent COVID-19. The donor label of this sample is uncertain. The CDR3 here is CATSRGGLAPLDTQYF. The CDR3, as DNA: TGTGCCACCAGCAGAGGCGGACTAGCGCCCTTAGATACGCAGTATTTT.